This T cell receptor beta chain comes out of a study of control samples from healthy donors and cancer patients. Method: immunoSEQ multiplex PCR; TCRdb's copy keeps in-frame clones and lacks some. Of about 150,000 clones in the sample, roughly 93% were seen once. V lost 1 base and J lost 8; bases outside the gene matches: 5. Germline V CDR1 and CDR2: SGHRS, YFSETQ. The CDR3 covers 15 residues. The sequence derives from a man aged 18 to 29 in good health. The specimen sequenced was blood. J is TRBJ1-3 and V is TRBV5-1; 11 bases align to TRBD1. CDR3 in DNA: TGCGCCAGCAGCTTGCTCCGGGACAGGGGGGACACCATATATTTT. It is translated as CASSLLRDRGDTIYF.